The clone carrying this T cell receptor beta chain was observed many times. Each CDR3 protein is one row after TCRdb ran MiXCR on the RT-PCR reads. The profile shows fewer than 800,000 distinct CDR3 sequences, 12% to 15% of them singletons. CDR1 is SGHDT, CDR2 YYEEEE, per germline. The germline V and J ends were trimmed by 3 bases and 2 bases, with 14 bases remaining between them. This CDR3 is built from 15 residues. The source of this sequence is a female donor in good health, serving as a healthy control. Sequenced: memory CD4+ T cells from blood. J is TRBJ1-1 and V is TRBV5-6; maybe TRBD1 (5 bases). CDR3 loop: CASSWTRDGNTEAFF. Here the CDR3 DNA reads TGTGCCAGCAGCTGGACAAGGGACGGAAACACTGAAGCTTTCTTT.